This T cell receptor (beta chain) was captured in a study of identical twins. This clonotype was seen ten or more times. From germline, CDR1 is SQVTM and CDR2 ANQGSEA. V lost 8 bases, J lost 5 bases, and 15 bases stayed unmatched. This CDR3 contains 15 residues. Each CDR3 protein is one row after TCRdb ran MiXCR on the 5' RACE reads. The sample consists of hundreds of thousands of distinct CDR3 sequences, 5.5% to 7.5% of them appearing once. The gene calls are TRBV29-1 and TRBJ2-5; TRBD2 aligns across 9 bases. Material: naive T cells sorted from blood. This TCR came from a man between 18 and 35 years old in good health. The CDR3 here is CSTKGAGGRRETQYF. The CDR3 DNA sequence: TGCAGCACCAAAGGGGCGGGAGGGAGGCGTGAGACCCAGTACTTC. Using reference TRBV29-1 and TRBJ2-5 for the parts outside the CDR3, the full variable domain is SAVISQKPSRDICQRGTSLTIQCQVDSQVTMMFWYRQQPGQSLTLIATANQGSEATYESGFVIDKFPISRPNLTFSTLTVSNMSPEDSSIYLCSTKGAGGRRETQYFGPGTRLLVL.